Presented here are 30 T cell receptor beta chains from one specimen sequenced in a study of CD8+ T cells in alopecia areata. As to treatment: oral pan-JAK inhibitor, 5-10 mg twice daily. RNA extraction and reverse transcription yielded cDNA as sequencing template. Here immunoSEQ multiplex PCR was the method, and the copy in TCRdb shows in-frame clones only, minus some. The sample contains about 120,000 clones, 50% to 55% of which appear only once. The sequences come from CD4+ T cells sorted from blood, collected at week 4, from a patient treated with tofacitinib. These receptors all come from a human donor with alopecia areata.

This chain uses TRBV29-1 with TRBJ2-7; 8 nucleotides align to TRBD1. Germline values: CDR1 SQVTM, CDR2 ANQGSEA. CDR3 length: 12 residues. V trimming: 6 bases; J trimming: 1 base; junction bases outside the gene matches: 2. The CDR3 reads CSVRTGSYEQYF. The DNA for the CDR3 is TGCAGCGTCCGGACAGGGTCCTACGAGCAGTACTTC.

The chain couples TRBV5-1 to TRBJ1-2, with D tentatively TRBD1 (5 bases). CDR1 and CDR2 (germline): SGHRS, YFSETQ. This CDR3 region has 15 residues. V lost 0 bases to trimming and J lost 2 bases, with 11 bases between them. As DNA, the CDR3 is TGCGCCAGCAGCTTGGAAGACAGAAGCAACTATGGCTACACCTTC. It codes for CASSLEDRSNYGYTF.

The V call is TRBV2, the J call TRBJ1-6; unclear D gene. From germline, CDR1 is SNHLY and CDR2 FYNNEI. CDR3 length equals 16 residues. V was shortened by 4 bases and J by 0 bases, with 10 bases between the two germline ends. The CDR3 sequence is CASSGPGSSYNSPLHF. The DNA for the CDR3 is TGTGCCAGCAGTGGACCAGGCAGCTCCTATAATTCACCCCTCCACTTT.

This clone was counted only a few times. The V and J genes are TRBV2 and TRBJ2-1, with 9 bases that match TRBD1. The germline gives CDR1 SNHLY, CDR2 FYNNEI. The V and J ends lost 1 base and 7 bases, in that order; junction bases with no gene match: 14. This CDR3 comprises 18 residues. In DNA form, the CDR3 reads TGTGCCAGCAGTGAAGGGGGCCCAGGACAGGGGAGGTTGAATGAGCAGTTCTTC. Protein sequence: CASSEGGPGQGRLNEQFF.

This chain uses TRBV2 with TRBJ2-1; 8 bases line up with TRBD2. The CDR3 is 13 amino acids. V lost 7 bases and J lost 7; bases outside the gene matches: 6. CDR1 is SNHLY and CDR2 is FYNNEI in the germline V gene. The CDR3 DNA is TGTGCCAGCACGGCGGGGGGCCCGAATGAGCAGTTCTTC. Its translation is CASTAGGPNEQFF.

This chain joins TRBV6-5 and TRBJ2-7; 11 bases agree with TRBD1. The germline V gene encodes CDR1 MNHEY and CDR2 SVGAGI. After removal of 7 bases from V and 13 bases from J, the junction contained 15 bases not matched to a gene. The CDR3 contains 14 residues. CDR3 amino acids: CASKPDRGLNELYF. The CDR3 bases are TGTGCCAGCAAACCGGACAGGGGGCTCAACGAGCTCTACTTC.

V usage is TRBV7-8 and J usage is TRBJ1-5, with TRBD1 matching over 8 bases. This CDR3 is 18 amino acids long. V trimming: 4 bases; J trimming: 1 base; junction bases outside the gene matches: 12. Germline-derived CDR1 and CDR2 are SGHVS and FQNEAQ. CDR3: CASSSPGQVEKSNQPQHF. CDR3 in DNA: TGTGCCAGCAGCTCCCCGGGACAGGTAGAGAAGAGCAATCAGCCCCAGCATTTT.

This clone was seen a few times. At one boundary the junction diverges from the germline segment, which might be a read error. The chain combines TRBV4-2 with TRBJ2-1; 7 bases line up with TRBD2. The V gene's germline CDR1 is LGHNA and CDR2 YNFKEQ. This CDR3 is 13 amino acids long. In DNA, the CDR3 is TGTGCCAGCAGCCAGGGGGGGTACAGTGAGCAGTTCTTC. It codes for CASSQGGYSEQFF.

This clone was seen a handful of times. The chain is built from TRBV19 and TRBJ1-5; no definite D call. V was cut by 3 bases and J by 0 bases, with 6 bases left in between. Germline CDR1 and CDR2: LNHDA and SQIVND (reference sequence). The CDR3 totals 14 residues. Here the CDR3 DNA reads TGTGCCAGTAGTATTAACTATAGCAATCAGCCCCAGCATTTT. The encoded protein is CASSINYSNQPQHF.

The V call is TRBV2, the J call TRBJ1-6; the D gene is possibly TRBD1 (5 bases). CDR1 and CDR2 from the germline V gene are SNHLY and FYNNEI. Trimming stripped 4 bases from V and 6 bases from J, with 7 bases between. The CDR3 is made up of 13 amino acids. The CDR3 spells CASSGGVNSPLHF. CDR3 DNA sequence: TGTGCCAGCAGTGGGGGGGTTAATTCACCCCTCCACTTT.

This sequence joins TRBV6-5 and TRBJ1-2, with D possibly being TRBD1 (5 bases). Trimming removed 0 bases from V and 5 bases from J, with 13 bases in between. Per germline, CDR1 MNHEY and CDR2 SVGAGI. This CDR3 comprises 15 residues. The CDR3 bases are TGTGCCAGCAGTTACTCGACCACGGGACGGTATGGCTACACCTTC. Translated: CASSYSTTGRYGYTF.

V gene TRBV25-1 combines with J gene TRBJ1-4; maybe TRBD1 (6 bases). Trimming removed 8 bases from V and 7 bases from J, with 20 bases in between. In germline, CDR1 is MGHDK, CDR2 SYGVNS. The CDR3 loop spans 15 amino acids. Here the CDR3 DNA reads TGTGCCAGCCGCAGCCTACAGGGAACAAGTGAAAAACTGTTTTTT. This translates into CASRSLQGTSEKLFF.

This clone turned up a few times. This rearrangement joins TRBV5-4 to TRBJ2-1; 9 nucleotides line up with TRBD2. The CDR3 totals 16 residues. Germline assignment: CDR1 SGHNT and CDR2 YYREEE (reference sequence). Trimming at V came to 0 bases and at J to 0 bases, leaving 1 base not matched to a gene. The CDR3, as DNA: TGTGCCAGCAGCTTGGGAGCGGGGGGCTCCTACAATGAGCAGTTCTTC. It translates to CASSLGAGGSYNEQFF.

This CDR3 is CASSSDWGSPLHF. The CDR3 region has the DNA TGTGCCAGCAGTTCAGACTGGGGGTCACCCCTCCACTTT. The rearrangement uses TRBV27 and TRBJ1-6, with D tentatively TRBD1 (5 bases). Trimming took 4 bases from V and 10 from J, leaving 11 bases between them. Germline lookup yields CDR1 MNHEY and CDR2 SMNVEV (reference sequence). The CDR3 consists of 13 residues.

V is TRBV2 and J is TRBJ1-1; D gene uncertain. Per the germline V gene, CDR1 is SNHLY and CDR2 is FYNNEI. Trimming removed 7 bases at V and 3 bases at J, with 12 bases between. This CDR3 region has 13 residues. The CDR3 region has the DNA TGTGCCAGCAAGTCCCAGTCCTACACTGAAGCTTTCTTT. Its protein product is CASKSQSYTEAFF.

This clone was seen a few times. V and J are TRBV7-3 and TRBJ2-2, with a tentative D call TRBD2 (6 bases). With 4 bases removed from V and 5 bases from J, the gap between germline ends came to 14 bases. Germline CDR1 reads SGHTA; CDR2 reads FQGTGA. The CDR3 has 15 residues. The CDR3, as DNA: TGTGCCAGCAGCTCGCGGGTAGGAGGGACCGGGGAGCTGTTTTTT. Its protein is CASSSRVGGTGELFF.

V and J are TRBV7-9 and TRBJ1-1, with TRBD1 as a possible D gene (6 bases). This CDR3 region has 13 residues. CDR1 is SEHNR, CDR2 FQNEAQ, per germline (reference sequence). Trimming took 4 bases from V and 6 from J, leaving 12 bases between them. CDR3 residues: CASSWGAGAEAFF. The CDR3 DNA sequence: TGTGCCAGCAGCTGGGGGGCCGGGGCTGAAGCTTTCTTT.

The V and J genes are TRBV5-1 and TRBJ1-2, with a weak D call TRBD1 (5 bases). The CDR3 runs to 16 residues. The germline V gene encodes CDR1 SGHRS and CDR2 YFSETQ. Trimming took off 1 base at V and 1 base at J, with 14 bases between the two ends. The CDR3 is CASSLTAGRGNYGYTF. DNA for the CDR3: TGCGCCAGCAGCTTGACGGCCGGGAGGGGTAACTATGGCTACACCTTC. Drawing the rest from reference TRBV5-1 and TRBJ1-2, the complete variable domain is KAGVTQTPRYLIKTRGQQVTLSCSPISGHRSVSWYQQTPGQGLQFLFEYFSETQRNKGNFPGRFSGRQFSNSRSEMNVSTLELGDSALYLCASSLTAGRGNYGYTFGSGTRLTVV.

There are a few counts of this clone. The chain joins TRBV19 to TRBJ1-5; perhaps TRBD1 as D (5 bases). With 3 bases removed from V and 6 bases from J, the gap between germline ends came to 15 bases. Germline V gives CDR1 LNHDA, CDR2 SQIVND (reference sequence). This CDR3 spans 15 amino acids. The CDR3 nucleotides read TGTGCCAGTAGTATGGGGAGGCAGGGAGGTCAGCCCCAGCATTTT. Amino acids: CASSMGRQGGQPQHF.

This chain's CDR3 is CSVILAVPHNEQFF. Written as DNA, the CDR3 is TGCAGCGTGATACTAGCGGTGCCGCACAATGAGCAGTTCTTC. J is TRBJ2-1 and V is TRBV29-1; 8 nucleotides line up with TRBD2. Germline lookup yields CDR1 SQVTM and CDR2 ANQGSEA. The ends lost 6 bases at V and 5 bases at J; junction bases unmatched: 9. The length of the CDR3 is 14 residues.

The CDR3, as DNA: TGTGCCACCAGCAGGCAAGAGACCCAGTACTTC. Its translation: CATSRQETQYF. The J gene is TRBJ2-5, the V gene TRBV15, with D hard to call. V was trimmed by 3 bases and J by 2 bases, leaving 1 base between them. There are 11 residues in the CDR3. The germline V gene encodes CDR1 LNHNV and CDR2 YYDKDF (reference sequence).

The chain recombines TRBV30 with TRBJ2-2; tentatively, D is TRBD1 (5 bases). CDR1 is GTSNPN, CDR2 SVGIG, per germline (reference sequence). This CDR3 has 13 residues. Trimming removed 2 bases from V and 6 bases from J, with 10 bases in between. CDR3 amino acids: CAWSPRAPGELFF. The CDR3 DNA sequence: TGTGCCTGGAGTCCCAGGGCCCCCGGGGAGCTGTTTTTT.

The V gene is TRBV9, the J gene TRBJ2-1, with D perhaps TRBD2 (5 bases). Trimming took 4 bases from V and 8 from J, leaving 19 bases between them. This CDR3 has 15 residues. Germline CDR1 is SGDLS and CDR2 is YYNGEE. The CDR3 region is CASSPIWTVRDEQFF. CDR3 sequence (DNA): TGTGCCAGCAGCCCCATCTGGACTGTACGCGATGAGCAGTTCTTC.

The rearrangement uses TRBV30 and TRBJ1-2, with D hard to call. The germline V and J ends were trimmed by 0 bases and 7 bases, with 12 bases remaining between them. Germline V gene data show CDR1 as GTSNPN and CDR2 as SVGIG (reference sequence). The CDR3 is 13 amino acids. The CDR3 region is CAWSVGPASGYTF. The CDR3 nucleotides read TGTGCCTGGAGTGTAGGGCCGGCTAGTGGCTACACCTTC.

This clone has a handful of counts. V is TRBV25-1 and J is TRBJ1-3; D remains unclear. Trimming left V 2 bases short and J 7 bases short, with 9 bases between. In germline, CDR1 is MGHDK, CDR2 SYGVNS. This CDR3 region has 13 residues. The CDR3 is CASSETLGNTIYF. The CDR3 bases are TGTGCCAGCAGTGAAACCTTGGGGAACACCATATATTTT.

The chain uses TRBV7-6 and TRBJ1-2; perhaps TRBD1 as D (5 bases). With 5 bases removed from V and 2 bases from J, the gap between germline ends came to 9 bases. Looked up from germline, CDR1 is SGHVS and CDR2 is FNYEAQ. CDR3 length: 13 residues. The CDR3 spells CASSAGVNYGYTF. DNA for the CDR3: TGTGCCAGCAGCGCGGGGGTAAACTATGGCTACACCTTC. Combining the CDR3 with reference TRBV7-6 and TRBJ1-2 gives the whole variable domain GAGVSQSPRYKVTKRGQDVALRCDPISGHVSLYWYRQALGQGPEFLTYFNYEAQQDKSGLPNDRFSAERPEGSISTLTIQRTEQRDSAMYRCASSAGVNYGYTFGSGTRLTVV.

This sequence joins TRBV29-1 and TRBJ2-3, with 7 bases fitting TRBD2. J was trimmed by 2 bases and V by 8 bases; bases with no gene match: 7. Germline values: CDR1 SQVTM, CDR2 ANQGSEA. The CDR3 is made up of 13 amino acids. The CDR3 spells CSLAGVPTDTQYF. The CDR3 DNA reads as TGCAGCCTGGCGGGGGTTCCCACAGATACGCAGTATTTT.

This clone was picked up a small number of times. The chain carries TRBV6-1 and TRBJ1-3; 9 bases match TRBD1. The CDR3 runs to 15 residues. V lost 7 bases and J lost 8; bases outside the gene matches: 12. Looked up from germline, CDR1 is MNHNS and CDR2 is SASEGT. The CDR3 DNA reads TGTGCCAGCATCGTGGGGGACAGGGTCATGGACACCATATATTTT. Translation gives CASIVGDRVMDTIYF.

V usage is TRBV4-2 and J usage is TRBJ1-6; perhaps TRBD1 as D (5 bases). The CDR3 covers 12 residues. CDR1 is LGHNA and CDR2 is YNFKEQ in the germline V gene. V lost 10 bases and J 3 bases, leaving 7 bases between the germline ends. CDR3 loop: CATRDYNSPLHF. The CDR3 DNA reads TGTGCCACCAGGGACTATAATTCACCCCTCCACTTT.

The chain employs TRBV4-1 and TRBJ2-7; no reliable D call. The CDR3 has 15 amino acids. The V gene's germline CDR1 is MGHRA and CDR2 YSYEKL. The V end lost 0 bases, the J end lost 0 bases, and 9 bases lay between the germline ends. The CDR3 DNA reads as TGCGCCAGCAGCCAAGATACGCTTAGCTCCTACGAGCAGTACTTC. Its translation: CASSQDTLSSYEQYF.